This T cell receptor (beta chain) came from a study of shared clonotypes between healthy human individuals. The CDR3 length is 14 residues. The germline V gene encodes CDR1 MNHNS and CDR2 SASEGT. V was cut by 2 bases and J by 2 bases, with 10 bases left in between. Donors were Caucasian adults residing in Nashville, Tennessee, USA. Around 86 million PBMCs went into genomic DNA for unsorted samples. The unsorted PBMC sample used ten immunoSEQ deep assay plates. Per the study methods: Junction-only sequences produced by ImmunoSEQ had no quality scores, so filtering differed. Libraries were prepared by immunoSEQ multiplex PCR; TCRdb keeps only in-frame clonotypes and omits some of them. The V and J calls and the clone size are those of that table, but D and trimming were determined from the DNA. The sample comprises 530,000 or so clones, 60% to 80% of which are singletons, and around an eighth rests with the top ten.

Material: PBMCs. The J gene is TRBJ2-7, the V gene TRBV6-1; no definite D call. The clonotype was recovered from a woman between 35 and 50 years old in good health. Some clones in this sample may be carry-over from other donors' samples. The CDR3 DNA is TGTGCCAGCAGTGAAATAGCTCTGGCCTACGAGCAGTACTTC. It is translated as CASSEIALAYEQYF.